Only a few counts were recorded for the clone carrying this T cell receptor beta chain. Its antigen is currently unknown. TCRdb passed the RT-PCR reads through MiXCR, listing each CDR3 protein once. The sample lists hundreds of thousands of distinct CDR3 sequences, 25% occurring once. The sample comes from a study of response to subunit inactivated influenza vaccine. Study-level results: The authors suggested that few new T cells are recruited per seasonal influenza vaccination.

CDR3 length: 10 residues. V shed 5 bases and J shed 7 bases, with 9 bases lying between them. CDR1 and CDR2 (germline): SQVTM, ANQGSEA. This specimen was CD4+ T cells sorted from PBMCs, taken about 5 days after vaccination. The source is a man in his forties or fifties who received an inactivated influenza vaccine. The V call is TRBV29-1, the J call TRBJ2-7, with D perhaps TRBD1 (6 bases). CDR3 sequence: CSVLGQEQYF. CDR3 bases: TGCAGCGTTCTTGGACAGGAGCAGTACTTC.